Each of the 18 T cell receptor beta chains below was sequenced from the same sample in a study of cytomegalovirus exposure and HLA in healthy donors. PCR involved 60 Vbeta and 13 Jbeta primers. Data came from immunoSEQ multiplex PCR; TCRdb stores just in-frame clones and leaves some out. The sample contains fewer than 130,000 clones, less than 75% of which appear only once. Sequenced material: PBMCs. These receptors came from a man aged 40-49 years in good health and CMV-seropositive.

The chain combines TRBV5-8 with TRBJ2-3; TRBD2 aligns across 11 bases. The CDR3 length is 18 residues. J was trimmed by 2 bases and V by 4 bases; bases with no gene match: 12. Germline CDR1 is SGHTS and CDR2 is YDEGEE. The CDR3 DNA reads TGTGCCAGCAGCCGGCTGGGCACTAGCGGGAGTCCCACAGATACGCAGTATTTT. Residues: CASSRLGTSGSPTDTQYF.

The chain combines TRBV30 with TRBJ2-7, with 8 bases that match TRBD1. Germline CDR1 reads GTSNPN; CDR2 reads SVGIG (reference sequence). The CDR3 covers 15 residues. V shed 3 bases and J 4 bases; nucleotides not matched to a gene: 11. The CDR3 region is CAWRESRGLSYEQYF. Here the CDR3 DNA reads TGTGCCTGGAGAGAGAGCAGGGGGCTCTCTTACGAGCAGTACTTC.

J is TRBJ2-7 and V is TRBV29-1; the match to TRBD1 covers 7 bases. The CDR3 has 14 amino acids. V lost 2 bases and J lost 4; bases outside the gene matches: 8. Germline V lookup: CDR1 SQVTM, CDR2 ANQGSEA. This chain's CDR3 is CSVEHRGVGYEQYV. CDR3 coding DNA: TGCAGCGTTGAACACAGGGGTGTGGGATACGAGCAGTACGTC.

This rearrangement joins TRBV7-2 to TRBJ2-3, with a weak D call TRBD2 (6 bases). Trimming removed 1 base from V and 2 bases from J, with 7 bases in between. The germline CDR1 and CDR2 sequences are SGHTA and FQGNSA. This CDR3 comprises 14 residues. The CDR3 coding sequence is TGTGCCAGCAGCTTAGGCGGGGCCACAGATACGCAGTATTTT. Its protein is CASSLGGATDTQYF.

The V call is TRBV6-5, the J call TRBJ1-1; 8 positions match TRBD1. Germline V lookup: CDR1 MNHEY, CDR2 SVGAGI. The V and J ends lost 6 bases and 4 bases, in that order; junction bases with no gene match: 10. The CDR3 length is 15 residues. Here the CDR3 DNA reads TGTGCCAGCAGCCGTATTATTACAGGGGGCACTGAAGCTTTCTTT. As protein: CASSRIITGGTEAFF.

The gene calls are TRBV11-2 and TRBJ1-4, with 9 bases fitting TRBD1. This CDR3 is 16 amino acids long. Germline-derived CDR1 and CDR2 are SGHAT and FQNNGV. Germline trimming cut 2 bases from V and 8 bases from J; bases unmatched to any gene: 9. The CDR3 here is CASSLTHRGLGEKLFF. The CDR3 DNA sequence: TGTGCCAGCAGCTTAACCCACAGGGGGCTAGGGGAAAAACTGTTTTTT.

The chain links TRBV5-4 to TRBJ1-2; D is uncertain. The CDR3 is 12 amino acids. Trimming removed 4 bases at V and 4 bases at J, with 8 bases between. The germline V gene has CDR1 SGHNT and CDR2 YYREEE (reference sequence). The CDR3 sequence: CASSVDFYGYTF. DNA of the CDR3: TGTGCCAGCAGCGTGGACTTCTATGGCTACACCTTC.

This chain uses TRBV4-3 with TRBJ2-5; 7 bases are a match to TRBD2. V lost 4 bases and J lost 0; bases outside the gene matches: 8. The CDR3 totals 16 residues. Per germline, CDR1 LGHNA and CDR2 YSLEER. DNA for the CDR3: TGCGCCAGCAGCCGGAACGTGGGACTAAACCAAGAGACCCAGTACTTC. This gives the protein CASSRNVGLNQETQYF.

This chain links TRBV29-1 with TRBJ2-1, with a possible D match to TRBD2 (5 bases). V shed 4 bases and J shed 8 bases, with 9 bases lying between them. Germline CDR1 reads SQVTM; CDR2 reads ANQGSEA. This CDR3 has 11 amino acids. This CDR3 reads CSVGEGHEQFF. The CDR3 bases are TGCAGCGTTGGAGAGGGCCATGAGCAGTTCTTC.

The V and J genes are TRBV2 and TRBJ2-7; no definite D call. The CDR3 consists of 12 residues. V shed 4 bases and J shed 6 bases, with 10 bases lying between them. Per the germline V gene, CDR1 is SNHLY and CDR2 is FYNNEI. CDR3 nucleotides: TGTGCCAGCAGTGGTCGAGGCTTCGAGCAGTACGTC. It translates to CASSGRGFEQYV.

CDR3 bases: TGTGCCAGCGCCCCCTCAGCGAACGGGGAGACCCAGTACTTC. The encoded protein is CASAPSANGETQYF. The chain is built from TRBV27 and TRBJ2-5; no clear D. The germline V gene encodes CDR1 MNHEY and CDR2 SMNVEV (reference sequence). CDR3 length: 14 residues. V was trimmed by 8 bases and J by 5 bases, leaving 18 bases between them.

The CDR3 region has the DNA TGTGCCAGCAGTTCGGACTTCTACGTTGGGGAGCTGTTTTTT. Encoded protein: CASSSDFYVGELFF. The gene calls are TRBV6-6 and TRBJ2-2; the D gene is possibly TRBD2 (5 bases). Trimming took 4 bases from V and 8 from J, leaving 14 bases between them. CDR3 length equals 14 residues. Per germline, CDR1 MNHNY and CDR2 SVGAGI (reference sequence).

The gene calls are TRBV29-1 and TRBJ2-7; TRBD2 might be the D (7 bases). The ends were cut back, 1 base at V and 6 bases at J, with 19 bases in the middle. The CDR3 is made up of 15 amino acids. The germline V gene encodes CDR1 SQVTM and CDR2 ANQGSEA. In DNA, the CDR3 is TGCAGCGTTGAAGTAGGAACGGGGAGGGGGGTCGAGCAGTACTTC. Encoded protein: CSVEVGTGRGVEQYF.

The chain employs TRBV10-2 and TRBJ1-5; the D is unclear. Trimming took off 8 bases at V and 0 bases at J, with 8 bases between the two ends. The germline gives CDR1 WSHSY, CDR2 SAAADI. CDR3 length: 13 amino acids. Here the CDR3 reads CASQDNSNQPQHF. The CDR3 DNA is TGCGCCAGCCAAGACAATAGCAATCAGCCCCAGCATTTT.

There are many counts of this clone. This chain connects TRBV6-1 to TRBJ2-2; 10 bases are a match to TRBD2. V lost 7 bases, J lost 3 bases, and 5 bases stayed unmatched. The CDR3 consists of 15 residues. CDR1 is MNHNS and CDR2 is SASEGT in the germline V gene. In nucleotides, the CDR3 is TGTGCCAGCACCAAAGGGACTAGCGACACCGGGGAGCTGTTTTTT. Its translation is CASTKGTSDTGELFF.

The rearrangement uses TRBV6-1 and TRBJ1-1, with D perhaps matching TRBD1 (6 bases). V lost 3 bases, J lost 7 bases, and 15 bases lay in between. Looked up from germline, CDR1 is MNHNS and CDR2 is SASEGT. The CDR3 is made up of 14 amino acids. CDR3 loop: CASSESVGHREAFF. The CDR3 coding sequence is TGTGCCAGCAGTGAGAGTGTGGGACACCGTGAAGCTTTCTTT.

The chain is built from TRBV2 and TRBJ2-7; the match to TRBD2 covers 9 bases. The CDR3 has 15 residues. With 1 base clipped from V and 5 bases from J, the junction kept 6 bases outside the gene matches. Germline V lookup: CDR1 SNHLY, CDR2 FYNNEI. CDR3 coding DNA: TGTGCCAGCAGTGAAGGAGCGGGAGGATTTCACGAGCAGTACGTC. Residues: CASSEGAGGFHEQYV.

This chain connects TRBV5-6 to TRBJ1-5, with 10 positions matching TRBD1. Germline loops: CDR1 SGHDT, CDR2 YYEEEE. The CDR3 is 15 residues long. The junction had 2 bases not matched to a gene; V was cut back by 4 bases and J by 1 base. CDR3 coding DNA: TGTGCCAGCAGCGGGGGACAGGGGAGCAATCAGCCCCAGCATTTT. Amino acids: CASSGGQGSNQPQHF. The full variable domain, its missing parts supplied by reference TRBV5-6 and TRBJ1-5, is DAGVTQSPTHLIKTRGQQVTLRCSPKSGHDTVSWYQQALGQGPQFIFQYYEEEERQRGNFPDRFSGHQFPNYSSELNVNALLLGDSALYLCASSGGQGSNQPQHFGDGTRLSIL.